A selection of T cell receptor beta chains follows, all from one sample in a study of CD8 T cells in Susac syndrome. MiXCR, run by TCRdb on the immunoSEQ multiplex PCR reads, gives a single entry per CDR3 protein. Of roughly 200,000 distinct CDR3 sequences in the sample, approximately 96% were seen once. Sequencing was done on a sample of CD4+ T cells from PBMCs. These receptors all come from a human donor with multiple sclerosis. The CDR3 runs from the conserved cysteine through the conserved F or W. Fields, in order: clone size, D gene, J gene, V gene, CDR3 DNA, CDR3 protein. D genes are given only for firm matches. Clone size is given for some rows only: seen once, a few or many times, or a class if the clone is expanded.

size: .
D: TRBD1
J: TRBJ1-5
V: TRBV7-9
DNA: TGTGCCAGCAGCTTAGGACAGGGGGCCGATCAGCCCCAGCATTTT
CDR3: CASSLGQGADQPQHF

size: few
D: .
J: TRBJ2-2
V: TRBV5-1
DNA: TGTGCCAGCAGCCTAGGGACGGGGACCGGGGAGCTGTTTTTT
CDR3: CASSLGTGTGELFF

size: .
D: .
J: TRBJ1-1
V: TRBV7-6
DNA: TGTGCCAGCAGCTTATCCATTTTAGGGGGCACTGAAGCTTTCTTT
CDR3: CASSLSILGGTEAFF

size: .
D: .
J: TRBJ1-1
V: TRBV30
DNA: TGTGCCTGGAAGGCGAAAGGGGCTAACACTGAAGCTTTCTTT
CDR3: CAWKAKGANTEAFF

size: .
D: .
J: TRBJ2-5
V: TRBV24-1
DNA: TGTGCCACCAGTGATTGGGCCCGGGAAGAGACCCAGTACTTC
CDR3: CATSDWAREETQYF

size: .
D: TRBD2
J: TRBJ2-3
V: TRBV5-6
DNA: TGTGCCAGCAGCTTGGTCGGGACTAGCGACACAGATACGCAGTATTTT
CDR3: CASSLVGTSDTDTQYF

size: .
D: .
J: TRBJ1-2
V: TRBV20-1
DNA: TGCAGTGCTATGCTATCGGACTATGGCTACACCTTC
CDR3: CSAMLSDYGYTF

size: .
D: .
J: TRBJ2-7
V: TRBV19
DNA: TGTGCCAGTAGTCCGACAGTCAATCCCCCCTACTACGAGCAGTACTTC
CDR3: CASSPTVNPPYYEQYF

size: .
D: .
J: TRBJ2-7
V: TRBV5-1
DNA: TGCGCCAGCAGCTTTACAACCTCCACCGGGACGGGGGAGCAGTACTTC
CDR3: CASSFTTSTGTGEQYF

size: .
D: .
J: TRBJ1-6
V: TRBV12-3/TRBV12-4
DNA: TGTGCCAGCAGTTACGGCCGGTCACCCCTCCACTTT
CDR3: CASSYGRSPLHF

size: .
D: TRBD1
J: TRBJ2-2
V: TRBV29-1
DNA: TGCAGCGTTGGGCAGGGGGCGCCCGGGGAGCTGTTTTTT
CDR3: CSVGQGAPGELFF

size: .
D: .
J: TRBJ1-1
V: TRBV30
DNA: TGTGCCTGGAGCCCCCAGGGCAACACTGAAGCTTTCTTT
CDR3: CAWSPQGNTEAFF

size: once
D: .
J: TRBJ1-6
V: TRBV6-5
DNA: TGTGCCAGCAGTTACGCTGGTAGGTCACCCCTCCACTTT
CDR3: CASSYAGRSPLHF

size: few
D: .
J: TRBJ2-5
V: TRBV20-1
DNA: TGCAGTGCTAGAGCGGTCGCGGAGACCCAGTACTTC
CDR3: CSARAVAETQYF

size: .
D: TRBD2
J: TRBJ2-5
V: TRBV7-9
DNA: TGTGCCAGCAGCTTAGGACTAGCGGAGGCCCAAGAGACCCAGTACTTC
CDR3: CASSLGLAEAQETQYF

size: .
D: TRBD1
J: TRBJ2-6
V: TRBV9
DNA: TGTGCCAGCAGCGCGGACAGGGGCCCTGGGGCCAACGTCCTGACTTTC
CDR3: CASSADRGPGANVLTF

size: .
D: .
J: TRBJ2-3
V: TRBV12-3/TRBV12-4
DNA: TGTGCCAGCAGTTTGAAGGGGACGAGGCTCACAGATACGCAGTATTTT
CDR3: CASSLKGTRLTDTQYF

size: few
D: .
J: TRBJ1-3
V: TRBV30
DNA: TGTGCCTGGGAGAGGAATCTGGGTGGAAACACCATATATTTT
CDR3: CAWERNLGGNTIYF

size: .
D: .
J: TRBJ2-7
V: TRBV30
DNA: TGTGCCTGGAGTGTTAAAAACGAGCAGTACTTC
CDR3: CAWSVKNEQYF

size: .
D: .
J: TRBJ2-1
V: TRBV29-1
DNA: TGCAGCGTTGAAGTAAACAGGGACAATGAGCAGTTCTTC
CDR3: CSVEVNRDNEQFF

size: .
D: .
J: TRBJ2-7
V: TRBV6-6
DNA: TGTGCCAGCAGCCCCTCGGCCCCGAGGACCACCTACGAGCAGTACTTC
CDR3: CASSPSAPRTTYEQYF

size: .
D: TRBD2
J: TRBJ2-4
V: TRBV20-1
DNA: TGCAGTGCTAGAAACGTAGCGGGGGGGCTGGTCATTCAGTACTTC
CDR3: CSARNVAGGLVIQYF

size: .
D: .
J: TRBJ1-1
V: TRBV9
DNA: TGTGCCAGCAGCGTAGAGGGAGCAGGGGCTTTCTTT
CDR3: CASSVEGAGAFF

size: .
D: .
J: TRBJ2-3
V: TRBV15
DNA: TGTGCCACCAGCTGGGGCGGACGGACAGATACGCAGTATTTT
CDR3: CATSWGGRTDTQYF

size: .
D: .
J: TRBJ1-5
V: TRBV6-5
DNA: TGTGCCAGCAGTTACGACAGCCGGGATCAGCCCCAGCATTTT
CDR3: CASSYDSRDQPQHF

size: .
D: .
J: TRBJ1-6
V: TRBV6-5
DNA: TGTGCCAGCAGTTACAACCGGGACGATCGATCACCCCTCCACTTT
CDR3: CASSYNRDDRSPLHF

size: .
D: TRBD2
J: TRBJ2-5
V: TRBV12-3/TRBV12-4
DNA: TGTGCCAGCAGTGATCCCCGGGGCGGGGGGCAAGAGACCCAGTACTTC
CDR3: CASSDPRGGGQETQYF

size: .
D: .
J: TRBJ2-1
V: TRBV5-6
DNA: TGTGCCAGCAGCTTGCCCGGGAACAATGAGCAGTTCTTC
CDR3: CASSLPGNNEQFF

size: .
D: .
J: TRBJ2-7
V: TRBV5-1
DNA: TGCGCCAGCAGCTTGGTACGGGAGGAGCAGTACTTC
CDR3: CASSLVREEQYF

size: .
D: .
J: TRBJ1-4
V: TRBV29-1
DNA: TGCAGCGTTGGGGACTCCAAAGGTGGTGAAAAACTGTTTTTT
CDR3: CSVGDSKGGEKLFF

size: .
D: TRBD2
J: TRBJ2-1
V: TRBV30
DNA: TGTGCCTGGAGGCTAGCGGGTACCCCGGAGCAGTTCTTC
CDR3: CAWRLAGTPEQFF

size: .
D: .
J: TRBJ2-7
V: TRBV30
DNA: TGTGCCTGGAGTCGCCCGGGGCGAGGAAGGCACGAGCAGTACTTC
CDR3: CAWSRPGRGRHEQYF

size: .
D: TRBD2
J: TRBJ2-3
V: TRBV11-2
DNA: TGTGCCAGCAGCTTAAGGAGCGGGACGACAGATACGCAGTATTTT
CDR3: CASSLRSGTTDTQYF

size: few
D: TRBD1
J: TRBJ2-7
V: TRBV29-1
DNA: TGCAGCGGGCGACAGGGACCCTACGAGCAGTACTTC
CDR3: CSGRQGPYEQYF

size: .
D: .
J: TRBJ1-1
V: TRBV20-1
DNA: TGCAGTGTCCCGGGACTAACTGAAGCTTTCTTT
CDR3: CSVPGLTEAFF

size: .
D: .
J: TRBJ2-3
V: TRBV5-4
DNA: TGTGCCAGCCGTCACAGGGTTGGCGCAGATACGCAGTATTTT
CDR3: CASRHRVGADTQYF

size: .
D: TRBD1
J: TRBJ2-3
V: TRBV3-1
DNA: TGTGCCAGCAGCCAACGGACAGGGGAGGCCACAGATACGCAGTATTTT
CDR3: CASSQRTGEATDTQYF

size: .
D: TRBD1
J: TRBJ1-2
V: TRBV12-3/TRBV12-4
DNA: TGTGCCAGCAGCACAACCGGGACAGTTTATGGCTACACCTTC
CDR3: CASSTTGTVYGYTF

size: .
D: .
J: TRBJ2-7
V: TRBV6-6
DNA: TGTGCCAGCCGGACTGAATCCTACGAGCAGTACTTC
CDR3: CASRTESYEQYF

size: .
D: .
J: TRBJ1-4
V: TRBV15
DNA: TGTGCCACCAGCAGAGCCCCACAAGGGGAAAAACTGTTTTTT
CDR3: CATSRAPQGEKLFF

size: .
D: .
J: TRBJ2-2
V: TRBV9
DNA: TGTGCCAGCAGCGTAGGGAACACGGTTGACGGGGAGCTGTTTTTT
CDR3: CASSVGNTVDGELFF

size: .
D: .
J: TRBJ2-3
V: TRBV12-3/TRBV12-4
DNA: TGTGCCAGCAGCCCTCGGGCCACAGATACGCAGTATTTT
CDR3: CASSPRATDTQYF

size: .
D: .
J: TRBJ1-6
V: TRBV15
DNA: TGTGCCACCAGCAGAGAACTCTCCTTGGCGCAGGGGAATTCACCCCTCCACTTT
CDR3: CATSRELSLAQGNSPLHF

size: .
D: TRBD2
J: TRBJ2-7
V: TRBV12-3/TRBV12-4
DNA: TGTGCCAGCAGGGCACGGGGGGACCGGTACGAGCAGTACTTC
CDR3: CASRARGDRYEQYF

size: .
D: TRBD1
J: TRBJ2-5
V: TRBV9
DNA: TGTGCCAGCAGCCCAGACAGGGGAATGGGAGAGACCCAGTACTTC
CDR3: CASSPDRGMGETQYF

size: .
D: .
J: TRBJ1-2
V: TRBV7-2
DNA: TGTGCCAGCAGCTTCTACAGGGACCACAACACCTTC
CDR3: CASSFYRDHNTF

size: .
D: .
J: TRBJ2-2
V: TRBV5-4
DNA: TGTGCCAGCAGCTTTGCGGGGCCCGGGGAGCTGTTTTTT
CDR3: CASSFAGPGELFF

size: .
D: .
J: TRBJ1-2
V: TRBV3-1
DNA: TGTGCCAGCAGCCAAGTCGGCAGGGCGCCCGTGGATGGCTACACCTTC
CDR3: CASSQVGRAPVDGYTF

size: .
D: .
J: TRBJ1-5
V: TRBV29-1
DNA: TGCAGCGTGGGTGGGGGGGGCAATCAGCCCCAGCATTTT
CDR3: CSVGGGGNQPQHF

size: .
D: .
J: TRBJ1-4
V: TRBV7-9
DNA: TGTGCCAGCAGCTTAACCCACAGCTTGGGGGAAAAACTGTTTTTT
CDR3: CASSLTHSLGEKLFF

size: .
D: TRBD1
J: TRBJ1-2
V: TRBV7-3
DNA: TGTGCCAGCAGCCAGGACAGGGAGGGTGGCTACACCTTC
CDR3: CASSQDREGGYTF

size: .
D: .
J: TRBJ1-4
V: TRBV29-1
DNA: TGCAGCGTTGTCCTCACAGGGCAAGGGAAACTGTTTTTT
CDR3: CSVVLTGQGKLFF

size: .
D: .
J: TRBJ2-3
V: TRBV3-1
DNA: TGTGCCAGCAGCCGGCTAGTTGCCGCAGATACGCAGTATTTT
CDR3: CASSRLVAADTQYF

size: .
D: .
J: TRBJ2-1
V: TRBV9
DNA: TGTGCCAGCAGCGTAGAAGGGAGCAATGAGCAGTTCTTC
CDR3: CASSVEGSNEQFF

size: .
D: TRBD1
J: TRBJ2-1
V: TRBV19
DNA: TGTGCCAGTAGACAGGGGGCCGTCTACAATGAGCAGTTCTTC
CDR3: CASRQGAVYNEQFF

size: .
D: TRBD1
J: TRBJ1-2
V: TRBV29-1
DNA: TGCAGCGCCGGAGGGGGCGGCTATGGCTACACCTTC
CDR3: CSAGGGGYGYTF

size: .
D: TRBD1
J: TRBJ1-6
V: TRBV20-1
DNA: TGCAGTGCTAGAGACGGACAGGGAGTTATGAATTCACCCCTCCACTTT
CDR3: CSARDGQGVMNSPLHF

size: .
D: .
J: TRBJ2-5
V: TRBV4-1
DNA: TGCGCCAGCAGCCTGTCCCCCCGAGAGACCCAGTACTTC
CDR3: CASSLSPRETQYF

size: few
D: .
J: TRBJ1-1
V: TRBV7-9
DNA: TGTGCCAGCAGCCCCGGGACACTGAACACTGAAGCTTTCTTT
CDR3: CASSPGTLNTEAFF